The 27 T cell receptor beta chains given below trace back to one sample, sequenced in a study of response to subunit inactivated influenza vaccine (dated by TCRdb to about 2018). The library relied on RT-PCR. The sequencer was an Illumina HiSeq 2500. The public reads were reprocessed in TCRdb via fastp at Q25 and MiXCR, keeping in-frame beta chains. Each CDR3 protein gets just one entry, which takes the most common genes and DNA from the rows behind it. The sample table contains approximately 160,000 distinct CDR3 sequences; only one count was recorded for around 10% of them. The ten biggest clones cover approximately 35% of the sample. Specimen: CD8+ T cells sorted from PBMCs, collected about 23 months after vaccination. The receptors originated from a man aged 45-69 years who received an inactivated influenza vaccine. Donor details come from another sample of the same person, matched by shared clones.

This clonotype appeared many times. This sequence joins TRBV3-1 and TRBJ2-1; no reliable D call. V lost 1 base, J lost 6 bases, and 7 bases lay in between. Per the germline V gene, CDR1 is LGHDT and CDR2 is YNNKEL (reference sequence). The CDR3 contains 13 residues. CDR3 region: CASSQALVNEQFF. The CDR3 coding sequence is TGTGCCAGCAGCCAAGCTTTAGTCAATGAGCAGTTCTTC.

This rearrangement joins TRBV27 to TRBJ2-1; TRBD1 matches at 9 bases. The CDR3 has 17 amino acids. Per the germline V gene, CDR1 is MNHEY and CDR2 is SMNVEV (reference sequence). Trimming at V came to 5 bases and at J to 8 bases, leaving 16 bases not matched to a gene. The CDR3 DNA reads TGTGCCAGCAGTCCGACTGGGACAGGGACCTTTGAGGATGAGCAGTTCTTC. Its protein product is CASSPTGTGTFEDEQFF.

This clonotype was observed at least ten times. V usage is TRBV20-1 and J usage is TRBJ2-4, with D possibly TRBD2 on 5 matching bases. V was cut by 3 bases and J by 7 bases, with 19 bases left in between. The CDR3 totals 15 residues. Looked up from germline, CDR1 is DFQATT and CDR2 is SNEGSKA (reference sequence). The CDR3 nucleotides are TGCAGTGCTAGCACCCAAGCGTGGGAGCTTAACATTCAGTACTTC. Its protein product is CSASTQAWELNIQYF.

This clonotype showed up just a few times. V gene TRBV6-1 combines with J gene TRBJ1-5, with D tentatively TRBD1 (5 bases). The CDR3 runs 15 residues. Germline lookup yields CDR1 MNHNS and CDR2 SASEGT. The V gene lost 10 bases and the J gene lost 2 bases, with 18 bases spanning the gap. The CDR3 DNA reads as TGTGCCACGGAGACAGCGCCAAGGGGCAATCAGCCCCAGCATTTT. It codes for CATETAPRGNQPQHF.

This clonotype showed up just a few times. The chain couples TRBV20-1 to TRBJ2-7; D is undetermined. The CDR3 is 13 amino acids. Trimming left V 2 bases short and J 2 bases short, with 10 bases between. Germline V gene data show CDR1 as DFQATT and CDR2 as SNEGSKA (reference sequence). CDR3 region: CSARNSLAYEQYF. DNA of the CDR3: TGCAGTGCTAGAAACAGTCTAGCCTACGAGCAGTACTTC.

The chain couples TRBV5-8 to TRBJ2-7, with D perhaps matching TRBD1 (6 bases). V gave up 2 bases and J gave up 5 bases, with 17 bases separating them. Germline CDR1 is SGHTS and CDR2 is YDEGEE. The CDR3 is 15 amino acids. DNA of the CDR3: TGTGCCAGCAGCTTCGTTCACAGGGAAATCCACGAGCAGTACTTC. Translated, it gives CASSFVHREIHEQYF.

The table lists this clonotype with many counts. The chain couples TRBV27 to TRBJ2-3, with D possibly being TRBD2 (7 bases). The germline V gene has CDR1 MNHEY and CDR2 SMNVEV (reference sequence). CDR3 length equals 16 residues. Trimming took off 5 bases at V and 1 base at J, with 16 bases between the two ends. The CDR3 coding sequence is TGTGCCAGCAGTCCGGTTACAGGGAGGGGCACAGATACGCAGTATTTT. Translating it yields CASSPVTGRGTDTQYF.

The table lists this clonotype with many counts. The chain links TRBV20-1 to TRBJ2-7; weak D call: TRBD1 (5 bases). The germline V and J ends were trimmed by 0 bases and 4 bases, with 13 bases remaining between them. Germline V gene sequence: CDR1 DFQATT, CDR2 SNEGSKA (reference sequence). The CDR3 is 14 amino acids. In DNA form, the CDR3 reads TGCAGTGCTAGAGATCATCAGGGCGTATACGAGCAGTACTTC. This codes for CSARDHQGVYEQYF.

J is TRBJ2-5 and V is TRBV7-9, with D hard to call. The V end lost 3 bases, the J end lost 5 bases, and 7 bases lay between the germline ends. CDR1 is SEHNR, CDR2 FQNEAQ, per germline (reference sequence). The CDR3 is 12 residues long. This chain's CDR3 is CASSFIGETQYF. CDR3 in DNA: TGTGCCAGCAGCTTTATAGGGGAGACCCAGTACTTC.

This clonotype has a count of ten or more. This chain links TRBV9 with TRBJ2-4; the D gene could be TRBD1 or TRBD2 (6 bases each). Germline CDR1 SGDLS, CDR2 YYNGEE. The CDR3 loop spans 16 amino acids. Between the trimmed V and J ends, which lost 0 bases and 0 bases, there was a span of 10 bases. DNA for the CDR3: TGTGCCAGCAGCGTAGATCCGGGGGCAGCCAAAAACATTCAGTACTTC. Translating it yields CASSVDPGAAKNIQYF.

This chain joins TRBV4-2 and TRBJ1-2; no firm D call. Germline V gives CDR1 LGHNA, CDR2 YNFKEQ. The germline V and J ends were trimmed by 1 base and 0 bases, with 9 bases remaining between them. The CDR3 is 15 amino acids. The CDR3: CASSQVPGANYGYTF. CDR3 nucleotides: TGTGCCAGCAGCCAAGTTCCTGGAGCTAACTATGGCTACACCTTC.

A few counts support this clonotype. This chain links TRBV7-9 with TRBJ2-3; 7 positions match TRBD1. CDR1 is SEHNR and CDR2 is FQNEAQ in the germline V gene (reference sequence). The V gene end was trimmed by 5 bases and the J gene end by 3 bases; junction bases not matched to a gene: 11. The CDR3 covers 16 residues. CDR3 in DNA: TGTGCCAGCAGCCACCCAGGGGGATCCCGGACAGATACGCAGTATTTT. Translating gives CASSHPGGSRTDTQYF.

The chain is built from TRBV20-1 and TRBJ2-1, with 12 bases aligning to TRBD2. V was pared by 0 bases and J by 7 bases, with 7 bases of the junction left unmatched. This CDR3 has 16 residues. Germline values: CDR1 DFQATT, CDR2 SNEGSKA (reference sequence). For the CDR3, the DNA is TGCAGTGCTAGAGATGTTAGAACTAGCGGGGGGAATGAGCAGTTCTTC. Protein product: CSARDVRTSGGNEQFF.

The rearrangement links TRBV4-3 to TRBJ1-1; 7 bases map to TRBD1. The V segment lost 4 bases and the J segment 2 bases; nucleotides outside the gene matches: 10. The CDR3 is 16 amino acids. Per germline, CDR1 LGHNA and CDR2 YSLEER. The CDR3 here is CASSRDPGTANTEAFF. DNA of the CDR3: TGCGCCAGCAGCCGGGACCCCGGGACAGCCAACACTGAAGCTTTCTTT.

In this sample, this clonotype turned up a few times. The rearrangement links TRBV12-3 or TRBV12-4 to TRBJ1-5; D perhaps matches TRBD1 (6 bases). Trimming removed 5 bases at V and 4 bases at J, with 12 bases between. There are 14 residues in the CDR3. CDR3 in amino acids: CASSPLGQNQPQHF. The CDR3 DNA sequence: TGTGCCAGCAGTCCTCTAGGACAGAATCAGCCCCAGCATTTT.

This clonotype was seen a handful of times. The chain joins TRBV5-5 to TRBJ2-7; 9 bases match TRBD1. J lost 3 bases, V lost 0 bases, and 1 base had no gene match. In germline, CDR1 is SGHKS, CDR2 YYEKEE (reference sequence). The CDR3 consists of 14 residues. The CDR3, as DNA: TGTGCCAGCAGCTTGGACAGGGGGCTCTACGAGCAGTACTTC. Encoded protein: CASSLDRGLYEQYF.

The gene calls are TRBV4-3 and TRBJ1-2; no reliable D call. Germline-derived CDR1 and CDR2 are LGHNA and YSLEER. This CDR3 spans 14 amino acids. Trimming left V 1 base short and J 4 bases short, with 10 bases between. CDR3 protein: CASSQGALPYGYTF. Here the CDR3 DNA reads TGCGCCAGCAGCCAAGGAGCCCTACCCTATGGCTACACCTTC.

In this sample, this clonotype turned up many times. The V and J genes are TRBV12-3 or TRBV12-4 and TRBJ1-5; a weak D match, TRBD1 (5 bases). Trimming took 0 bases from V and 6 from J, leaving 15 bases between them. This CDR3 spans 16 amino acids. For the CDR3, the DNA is TGTGCCAGCAGTTTAGCGGGGTGGGGGTCGACTCAGCCCCAGCATTTT. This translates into CASSLAGWGSTQPQHF.

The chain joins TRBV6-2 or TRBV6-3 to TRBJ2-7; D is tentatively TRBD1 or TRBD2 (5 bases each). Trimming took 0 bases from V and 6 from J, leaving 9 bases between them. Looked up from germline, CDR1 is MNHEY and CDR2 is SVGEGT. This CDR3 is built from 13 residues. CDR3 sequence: CASSYSLGTEQYF. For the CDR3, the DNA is TGTGCCAGCAGTTACTCCTTGGGGACCGAGCAGTACTTC.

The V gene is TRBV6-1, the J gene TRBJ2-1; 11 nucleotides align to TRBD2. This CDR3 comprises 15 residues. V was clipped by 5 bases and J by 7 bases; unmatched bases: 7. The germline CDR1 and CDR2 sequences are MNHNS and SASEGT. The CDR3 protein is CASSLGLAGQNEQFF. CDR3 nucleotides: TGTGCCAGCAGTCTAGGACTAGCGGGTCAAAATGAGCAGTTCTTC.

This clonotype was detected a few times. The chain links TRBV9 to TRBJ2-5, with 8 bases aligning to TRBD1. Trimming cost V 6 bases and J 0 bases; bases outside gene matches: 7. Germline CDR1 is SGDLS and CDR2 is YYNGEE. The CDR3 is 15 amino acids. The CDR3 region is CASNRAGGDQETQYF. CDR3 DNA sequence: TGTGCCAGCAACAGGGCAGGGGGCGACCAAGAGACCCAGTACTTC.

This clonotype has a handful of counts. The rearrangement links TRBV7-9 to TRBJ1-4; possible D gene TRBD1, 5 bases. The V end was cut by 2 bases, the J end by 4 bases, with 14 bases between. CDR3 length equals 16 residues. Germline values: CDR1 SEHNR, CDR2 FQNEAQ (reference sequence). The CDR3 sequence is CASSLQGQGLNEKLFF. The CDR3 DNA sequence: TGTGCCAGCAGCTTACAAGGGCAGGGCCTTAATGAAAAACTGTTTTTT.

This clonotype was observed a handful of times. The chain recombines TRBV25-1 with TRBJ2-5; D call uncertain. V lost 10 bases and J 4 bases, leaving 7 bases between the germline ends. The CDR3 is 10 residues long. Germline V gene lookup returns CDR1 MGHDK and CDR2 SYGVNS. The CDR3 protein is CATYGETQYF. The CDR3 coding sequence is TGTGCCACATACGGAGAGACCCAGTACTTC. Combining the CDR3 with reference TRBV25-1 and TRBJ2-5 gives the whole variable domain EADIYQTPRYLVIGTGKKITLECSQTMGHDKMYWYQQDPGMELHLIHYSYGVNSTEKGDLSSESTVSRIRTEHFPLTLESARPSHTSQYLCATYGETQYFGPGTRLLVL.

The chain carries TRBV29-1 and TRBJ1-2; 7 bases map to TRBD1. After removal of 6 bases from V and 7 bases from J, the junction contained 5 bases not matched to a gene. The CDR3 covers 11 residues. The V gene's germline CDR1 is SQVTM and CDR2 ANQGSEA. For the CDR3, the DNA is TGCAGCGTCCAAAGACAGGGTGGCTACACCTTC. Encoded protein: CSVQRQGGYTF.

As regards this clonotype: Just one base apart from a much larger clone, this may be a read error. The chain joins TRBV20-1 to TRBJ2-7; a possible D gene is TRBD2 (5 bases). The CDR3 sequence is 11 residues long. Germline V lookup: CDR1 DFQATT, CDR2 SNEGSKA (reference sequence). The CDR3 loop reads CSAREDNEHYF. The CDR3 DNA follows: TGCAGTGCTAGGGAGGATAACGAGCACTACTTC.

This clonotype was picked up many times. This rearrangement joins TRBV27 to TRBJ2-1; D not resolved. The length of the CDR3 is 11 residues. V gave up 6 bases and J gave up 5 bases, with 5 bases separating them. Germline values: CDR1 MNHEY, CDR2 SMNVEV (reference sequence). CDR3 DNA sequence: TGTGCCAGCAGGAAAAACAATGAGCAGTTCTTC. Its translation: CASRKNNEQFF.

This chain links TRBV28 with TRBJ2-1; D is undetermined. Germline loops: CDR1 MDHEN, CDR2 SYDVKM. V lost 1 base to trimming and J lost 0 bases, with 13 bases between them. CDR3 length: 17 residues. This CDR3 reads CASSLLSGFSSYNEQFF. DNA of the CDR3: TGTGCCAGCAGTTTATTAAGTGGCTTTAGCTCCTACAATGAGCAGTTCTTC.